The present T cell receptor (beta chain) was sequenced within a study of STAT5B mutations in CD4+ large granular lymphocyte leukemia. Repertoires were generated with immunoSEQ multiplex PCR, while TCRdb's copy carries only in-frame clones and drops some. The sample carries under 40,000 clones, more than 75% recorded once. Germline V gives CDR1 SGHTA, CDR2 FQGNSA. The CDR3 contains 14 residues. V dropped 4 bases and J dropped 14 bases, with 18 bases sitting between them. Sequencing was done on a sample of CD4+ T cells from blood buffy coats. The V and J genes are TRBV7-2 and TRBJ1-6; D possibly corresponds to TRBD1 (6 bases). The TCR comes from a human donor in good health. This chain's CDR3 is CASSSADPQGTLHF. The CDR3 bases are TGTGCCAGCAGCTCAGCCGACCCACAGGGAACCCTCCACTTT.